These 3 T cell receptor beta chains originate from one sample sequenced in a study of a mutant IDH1 vaccine in newly diagnosed glioma. These receptors' antigens are unknown. Produced via immunoSEQ multiplex PCR; TCRdb's table is partial and in-frame only. The sample carries approximately 30,000 clones, about four fifths recorded once. Documented time point: week 23, last vaccination. Mutant IDH1 20-mer peptide, at 300 ug, made up each vaccine dose, with topical imiquimod. This specimen was PBMCs, taken from a glioma patient whose treatment included an IDH1 peptide vaccine. The receptors were sampled from a woman in her twenties or thirties with glioma.

This chain joins TRBV5-4 and TRBJ2-2, with D tentatively TRBD2 (5 bases). V dropped 4 bases and J dropped 7 bases, with 17 bases sitting between them. The CDR3 loop spans 15 amino acids. Germline CDR1 and CDR2: SGHNT and YYREEE (reference sequence). CDR3 region: CASSPTAPGSGELFF. The CDR3 nucleotides are TGTGCCAGCAGCCCGACGGCGCCGGGGAGCGGGGAGCTGTTTTTT.

J is TRBJ1-2 and V is TRBV27; a possible D gene is TRBD1 (6 bases). The V gene lost 6 bases and the J gene lost 0 bases, with 11 bases spanning the gap. This CDR3 contains 14 residues. Looked up from germline, CDR1 is MNHEY and CDR2 is SMNVEV (reference sequence). As DNA, the CDR3 is TGTGCCAGCAGACTCACAGGGTCTAACTATGGCTACACCTTC. This translates into CASRLTGSNYGYTF.

The rearrangement joins TRBV30 to TRBJ1-2; no reliable D call. Germline loops: CDR1 GTSNPN, CDR2 SVGIG (reference sequence). The V end was cut by 2 bases, the J end by 4 bases, with 20 bases between. This CDR3 comprises 16 residues. The CDR3 here is CAWSPREGSRSYGYTF. CDR3 nucleotides: TGTGCCTGGAGTCCCCGGGAAGGGAGCCGCTCCTATGGCTACACCTTC. Filled out from reference TRBV30 and TRBJ1-2, the complete variable domain reads SQTIHQWPATLVQPVGSPLSLECTVEGTSNPNLYWYRQAAGRGLQLLFYSVGIGQISSEVPQNLSASRPQDRQFILSSKKLLLSDSGFYLCAWSPREGSRSYGYTFGSGTRLTVV.